The 16 T cell receptor beta chains in this list originate from one sample, sequenced in a study of breast tumors, draining lymph nodes, adjacent tissues. TCRdb fed the multiplex PCR reads into MiXCR, producing one record per CDR3 protein. The sample yields approximately 90,000 distinct CDR3 sequences, approximately 31% seen once. Breast cancer patients provided tissue from their axillary draining lymph nodes. What was sequenced was axillary lymph node tissue. These receptors were obtained from a female donor with breast cancer. Some clones in this sample may be carry-over from other donors' samples.

The chain uses TRBV12-3 or TRBV12-4 and TRBJ1-3; a weak D match, TRBD1 (6 bases). V was clipped by 11 bases and J by 0 bases, with 14 bases between them. CDR3 length: 14 amino acids. The CDR3 protein is CADRRLSSGNTIYF. The CDR3 DNA follows: TGTGCCGACAGGCGACTGAGCTCTGGAAACACCATATATTTT.

To note about this clonotype: One base away lies a much larger clone, so this may be a sequencing read error. This rearrangement joins TRBV11-2 to TRBJ2-1, with TRBD2 identical over 10 bases. This CDR3 comprises 17 residues. Germline trimming cut 5 bases from V and 4 bases from J; bases unmatched to any gene: 11. Germline lookup yields CDR1 SGHAT and CDR2 FQNNGV. CDR3 loop: CASSPGTSAITYNEQFF. The CDR3 DNA reads as TGTGCCAGCAGCCCCGGGACTAGCGCAATCACATACAATGAGCAGTTCTTC.

At least ten counts were recorded for this clonotype. In nucleotides, the CDR3 is TGTGCCAGCAGCTTGTATAACCTAGATACGCAGTATTTT. Protein product: CASSLYNLDTQYF. The chain links TRBV5-4 to TRBJ2-3; D uncertain. V was cut by 1 base and J by 5 bases, with 8 bases left in between. The CDR3 has 13 residues. Germline assignment: CDR1 SGHNT and CDR2 YYREEE (reference sequence).

This clonotype was seen many times. The chain joins TRBV6-5 to TRBJ1-2, with D possibly TRBD1 on 5 matching bases. The length of the CDR3 is 14 residues. Germline V gene sequence: CDR1 MNHEY, CDR2 SVGAGI. V was pared by 1 base and J by 3 bases, with 9 bases between. CDR3 protein: CASSYFQGDYGYTF. The CDR3 DNA follows: TGTGCCAGCAGTTACTTTCAGGGAGACTATGGCTACACCTTC.

The gene calls are TRBV5-5 and TRBJ2-6; 9 bases agree with TRBD1. Germline-derived CDR1 and CDR2 are SGHKS and YYEKEE (reference sequence). J gave up 10 bases and V 2 bases, and 4 bases lay outside the gene matches. This CDR3 has 14 residues. The DNA of the CDR3 is TGTGCCAGCAGCTTACCGGGACAGGGTAACGTCCTGACTTTC. Protein: CASSLPGQGNVLTF.

This clonotype was detected many times. The chain uses TRBV7-2 and TRBJ2-5, with TRBD2 matching 7 bases. J lost 3 bases, V lost 1 base, and 8 bases had no gene match. The CDR3 spans 16 residues. Germline V CDR1 and CDR2: SGHTA, FQGNSA. CDR3 nucleotide sequence: TGTGCCAGCAGCTTAGGCGGGGGAGAGATGGAAGAGACCCAGTACTTC. It specifies CASSLGGGEMEETQYF.

This clonotype has at least ten counts. J is TRBJ2-7 and V is TRBV7-2, with 7 bases identical to TRBD2. Per germline, CDR1 SGHTA and CDR2 FQGNSA. The CDR3 loop spans 13 amino acids. After removal of 4 bases from V and 0 bases from J, the junction contained 0 bases not matched to a gene. CDR3 loop: CASSWTSSYEQYF. CDR3 coding DNA: TGTGCCAGCAGCTGGACTAGCTCCTACGAGCAGTACTTC.

This clonotype was counted at least ten times. The chain links TRBV6-1 to TRBJ1-5; D perhaps matches TRBD1 (5 bases). The CDR3 runs 15 residues. CDR1 is MNHNS and CDR2 is SASEGT in the germline V gene. V was clipped by 2 bases and J by 2 bases, with 10 bases between them. The DNA of the CDR3 is TGTGCCAGCAGTGAAATCCGGGGGGGCAATCAGCCCCAGCATTTT. This translates into CASSEIRGGNQPQHF.

In the case of this clonotype: Compared with germline, one end of the junction differs, possibly owing to a read error. The V gene is TRBV20-1, the J gene TRBJ2-1; TRBD2 is a possible D gene (5 bases). Germline V gene data show CDR1 as DFQATT and CDR2 as SNEGSKA (reference sequence). CDR3 length equals 11 residues. The CDR3 DNA sequence: TGCAGTGTCACTAGTTGGGATGAGCAGTCCTTC. Protein: CSVTSWDEQSF.

In regard to this clonotype: The junction does not match germline at one end; this may be a read error. The chain uses TRBV7-8 and TRBJ2-7; D not resolved. CDR1 SGHVS and CDR2 FQNEAQ come from the germline V gene. This CDR3 is 15 amino acids long. Here the CDR3 DNA reads TGTGCCAGCAGTCTCGTCCCATTCGAGCGCTACGAGCAGCACTTC. It codes for CASSLVPFERYEQHF.

This clonotype was observed many times. The rearrangement links TRBV7-9 to TRBJ1-1; D gene uncertain. Germline-derived CDR1 and CDR2 are SEHNR and FQNEAQ (reference sequence). The CDR3 loop spans 12 amino acids. The V gene lost 2 bases and the J gene lost 5 bases, with 6 bases spanning the gap. In DNA form, the CDR3 reads TGTGCCAGCAGCTTATCATGGACTGAAGCTTTCTTT. Translated, it gives CASSLSWTEAFF.

This clonotype was counted ten times or more. This chain uses TRBV19 with TRBJ2-7; 7 nucleotides match TRBD2. The CDR3 totals 14 residues. The germline V gene has CDR1 LNHDA and CDR2 SQIVND (reference sequence). Losses at the gene ends were 3 bases for V and 2 bases for J; bases not matched to a gene: 4. The CDR3 DNA sequence: TGTGCCAGTAGTATTAGCGGGCCGACCTACGAGCAGTACTTC. It is translated as CASSISGPTYEQYF.

At least ten counts were recorded for this clonotype. The rearrangement uses TRBV7-2 and TRBJ2-2; D could derive from TRBD1 or TRBD2 (5 bases each). Deletions cut 1 base from V and 1 base from J, with 7 bases between. Germline V gives CDR1 SGHTA, CDR2 FQGNSA. The CDR3 consists of 15 residues. The CDR3 DNA reads as TGTGCCAGCAGCTTAGGGGGGAGGAACACCGGGGAGCTGTTTTTT. Its protein product is CASSLGGRNTGELFF. The entire variable domain, with the rest obtained from reference TRBV7-2 and TRBJ2-2, is as follows: GAGVSQSPSNKVTEKGKDVELRCDPISGHTALYWYRQSLGQGLEFLIYFQGNSAPDKSGLPSDRFSAERTGGSVSTLTIQRTQQEDSAVYLCASSLGGRNTGELFFGEGSRLTVL.

This clonotype was picked up many times. Sequence at one end of the junction differs from germline and may be a read error. This sequence joins TRBV6-6 and TRBJ2-7; 7 positions agree with TRBD1. CDR3 size: 15 residues. Germline-derived CDR1 and CDR2 are MNHNY and SVGAGI (reference sequence). CDR3 sequence (DNA): TGTGCCAGCAGTCACTCGAACAGGGGCCCGTACGAGCAGTACTTC. This translates into CASSHSNRGPYEQYF.

This clonotype was observed many times. This chain joins TRBV10-3 and TRBJ2-3; TRBD1 aligns across 10 bases. CDR1 is ENHRY, CDR2 SYGVKD, per germline. After removal of 6 bases from V and 5 bases from J, the junction contained 11 bases not matched to a gene. This CDR3 has 16 residues. CDR3: CAISPPGQGKGDTQYF. The CDR3 nucleotides are TGTGCCATCAGCCCCCCGGGACAGGGGAAAGGAGATACGCAGTATTTT.

This clonotype appeared many times. V gene TRBV12-3 or TRBV12-4 combines with J gene TRBJ1-3, with a possible D match to TRBD1 (5 bases). V was pared by 3 bases and J by 4 bases, with 10 bases between. The CDR3 loop spans 14 amino acids. Written as DNA, the CDR3 is TGTGCCAGCAGTTTGAGAGGGGCCGGAAACACCATATATTTT. Residues: CASSLRGAGNTIYF.